The subject of this entry is one TCR beta chain. CDR1 is SGHDT and CDR2 is YYEEEE in the germline V gene. This CDR3 has 16 amino acids. The germline V and J ends were trimmed by 4 bases and 2 bases, with 17 bases remaining between them. Per the study methods: After removing out-of-frame reads, over 2 million distinct TCRbeta sequences remained. The assay was immunoSEQ multiplex PCR, and TCRdb's table has in-frame clones only and misses some. That table gives V, J and clone size, and the DNA gave D and trimming. Of about 96,000 clones detected, 80% appear once; the ten largest clones hold roughly 4%. The sort gate was single viable CD3+CD4+CD8-CD45RO+ cells for memory CD4+ T cells. Positive selection with CD4 microbeads enriched total CD4+ T cells. The data belong to a study of memory CD4+ T cells and cytomegalovirus serostatus. On the study more broadly: Of the healthy Belgian adults, fewer than 10 were CMV seropositive and 20 to 30 seronegative.

The J gene is TRBJ2-3, the V gene TRBV5-6; a possible D gene is TRBD1 (6 bases). This clonotype was sampled from an adult in good health and CMV-seropositive. Sequenced material: memory CD4+ T cells from blood. CDR3: CASSNTRQAYTDTQYF. The DNA for the CDR3 is TGTGCCAGCAGCAACACCCGACAGGCCTACACAGATACGCAGTATTTT.